The present T cell receptor (beta chain) was sequenced within a study of blood T cell repertoires in COVID-19. In the study overall: Both acute and convalescent COVID-19 samples were obtained from the United States, Italy and Spain. From T cells, B-cell-depleted T cells, or PBMCs came the material, which was cDNA or gDNA.

Authors' data handling: It was from reference gene primer amplification that nucleated cell counts were estimated. Clones were sequenced by immunoSEQ multiplex PCR, and TCRdb holds only the in-frame ones, with some missing. V, J and clone size were drawn from that table, and D and trimming were deduced from the DNA. The sample lists under 150,000 clones, around 84% seen once, with about 3.6% in the top ten. Germline V gives CDR1 SGHVS, CDR2 FQNEAQ. This CDR3 is built from 17 residues. Trimming cost V 1 base and J 1 base, with 11 bases left between them. The specimen sequenced was peripheral blood. The chain links TRBV7-8 to TRBJ2-6; D possibly corresponds to TRBD1 (6 bases). This receptor was identified in a man between 35 and 55 years old with acute or convalescent COVID-19. This chain's CDR3 is CASSLGTARSGANVLTF. CDR3 nucleotide sequence: TGTGCCAGCAGCTTAGGGACAGCCAGATCTGGGGCCAACGTCCTGACTTTC. The entire variable domain, with the rest obtained from reference TRBV7-8 and TRBJ2-6, is as follows: GAGVSQSPRYKVAKRGQDVALRCDPISGHVSLFWYQQALGQGPEFLTYFQNEAQLDKSGLPSDRFFAERPEGSVSTLKIQRTQQEDSAVYLCASSLGTARSGANVLTFGAGSRLTVL.